This TCR beta chain was recorded in a study of CXCR3 chemokines and chemotherapy response in bladder cancer. Relative to its sample, this clonotype is large. This CDR3 spans 13 amino acids. Trimming left V 6 bases short and J 6 bases short, with 12 bases between. CDR1 MNHEY and CDR2 SMNVEV come from the germline V gene (reference sequence). TCRdb fed the PCR reads into MiXCR, producing one record per CDR3 protein. This sample yields more than 950 distinct CDR3 sequences, of which roughly a sixth are seen a single time; approximately 20% belongs to the top ten. The material was obtained from a patient whose treatment included neoadjuvant chemotherapy. This TCR came from a human donor with bladder cancer that responded to neoadjuvant chemotherapy. The chain joins TRBV27 to TRBJ2-4, with D tentatively TRBD2 (6 bases). As DNA, the CDR3 is TGTGCCAGCAGGACCGGGGGTGTAAACATTCAGTACTTC. Protein product: CASRTGGVNIQYF.